This T cell receptor (beta chain) was documented in a study of blood T cell repertoires in COVID-19. Across the study: From the United States, Italy and Spain came samples of acute and convalescent COVID-19.

This clone was observed once. TCRdb's copy holds only in-frame clones and misses some; the assay was immunoSEQ multiplex PCR. In the table there are some 300,000 clones, 85% to 90% of which are singletons. Germline V lookup: CDR1 SGHTA, CDR2 FQGNSA. Trimming left V 1 base short and J 1 base short, with 11 bases between. CDR3 length: 15 amino acids. Enrolment of Seattle patients took place during active infection, and they were followed longitudinally. This clonotype was obtained from a woman in her forties or fifties with COVID-19, enrolled during active disease. This sequence joins TRBV7-2 and TRBJ2-7; possibly TRBD2 for D (6 bases). The sample taken for sequencing was peripheral blood. The chain's CDR3 is CASSLGVGGSYEQYF. In DNA form, the CDR3 reads TGTGCCAGCAGCTTAGGGGTGGGGGGTTCCTACGAGCAGTACTTC. Full variable domain (missing parts from reference TRBV7-2 and TRBJ2-7): GAGVSQSPSNKVTEKGKDVELRCDPISGHTALYWYRQSLGQGLEFLIYFQGNSAPDKSGLPSDRFSAERTGGSVSTLTIQRTQQEDSAVYLCASSLGVGGSYEQYFGPGTRLTVT.